This entry features one T cell receptor beta chain sequence. Its antigen is still unknown. The source of the sample is a study of shared clonotypes between healthy human individuals. Whole-study findings and limits: Generally, naive subsets came out with larger estimated richness than memory subsets.

Measured with immunoSEQ multiplex PCR; TCRdb has only the in-frame clones, and not every one. This sample has a few hundred thousand clones, with more than 95% found just once. The source is a woman younger than 45 in good health. Sequenced: naive CD4+ T cells sorted from blood. The sample's subset: CD45RA+ positively selected.

CDR3 nucleotide sequence: TGTGCCAGCTCACTGTCGGGGGTCGGCTACACCTTC. The encoded protein is CASSLSGVGYTF. The V and J genes are TRBV18 and TRBJ1-2; TRBD1 might be the D (5 bases). The V and J ends lost 4 bases and 8 bases respectively, with 11 bases between them. Germline CDR1 is KGHSH and CDR2 is LQKENI. The CDR3 is 12 residues long.